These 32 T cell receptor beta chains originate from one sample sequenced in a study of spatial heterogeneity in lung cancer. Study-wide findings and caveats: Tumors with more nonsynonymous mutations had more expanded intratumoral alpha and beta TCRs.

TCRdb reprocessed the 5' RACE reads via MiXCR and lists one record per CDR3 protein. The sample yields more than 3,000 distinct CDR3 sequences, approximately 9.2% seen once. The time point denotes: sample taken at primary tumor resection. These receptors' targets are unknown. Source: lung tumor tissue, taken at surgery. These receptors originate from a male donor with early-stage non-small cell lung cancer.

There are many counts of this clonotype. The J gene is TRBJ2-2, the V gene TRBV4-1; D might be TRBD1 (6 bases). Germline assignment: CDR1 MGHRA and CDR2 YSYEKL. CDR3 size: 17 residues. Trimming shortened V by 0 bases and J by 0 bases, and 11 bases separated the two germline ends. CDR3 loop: CASSQDKGVPNTGELFF. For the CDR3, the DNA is TGCGCCAGCAGCCAAGATAAGGGGGTCCCGAACACCGGGGAGCTGTTTTTT.

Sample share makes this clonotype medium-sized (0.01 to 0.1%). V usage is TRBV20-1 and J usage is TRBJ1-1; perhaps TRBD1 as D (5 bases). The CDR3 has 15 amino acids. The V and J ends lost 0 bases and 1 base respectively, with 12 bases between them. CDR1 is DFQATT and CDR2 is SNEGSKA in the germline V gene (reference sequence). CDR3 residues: CSARELGGRNTEAFF. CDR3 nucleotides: TGCAGTGCTAGAGAATTGGGGGGAAGGAACACTGAAGCTTTCTTT.

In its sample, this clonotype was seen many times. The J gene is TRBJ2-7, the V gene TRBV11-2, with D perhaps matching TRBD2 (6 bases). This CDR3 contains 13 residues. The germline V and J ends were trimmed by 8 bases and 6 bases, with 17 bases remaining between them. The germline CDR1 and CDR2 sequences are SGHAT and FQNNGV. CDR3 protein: CASGTAELGEQYF. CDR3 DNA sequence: TGTGCCAGCGGGACTGCAGAACTTGGCGAGCAGTACTTC. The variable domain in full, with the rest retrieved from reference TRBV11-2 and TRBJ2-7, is EAGVAQSPRYKIIEKRQSVAFWCNPISGHATLYWYQQILGQGPKLLIQFQNNGVVDDSQLPKDRFSAERLKGVDSTLKIQPAKLEDSAVYLCASGTAELGEQYFGPGTRLTVT.

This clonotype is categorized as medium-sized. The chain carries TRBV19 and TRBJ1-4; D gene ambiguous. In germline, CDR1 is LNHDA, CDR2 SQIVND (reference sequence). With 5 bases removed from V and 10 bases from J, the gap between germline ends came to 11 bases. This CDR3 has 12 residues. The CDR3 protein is CASSPRIGKLFF. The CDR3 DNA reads TGTGCCAGTAGTCCCCGGATTGGAAAACTGTTTTTT.

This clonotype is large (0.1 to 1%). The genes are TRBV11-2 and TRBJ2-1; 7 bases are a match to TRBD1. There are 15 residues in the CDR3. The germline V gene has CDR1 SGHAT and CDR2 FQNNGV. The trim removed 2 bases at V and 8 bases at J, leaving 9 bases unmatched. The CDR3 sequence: CASSLYQLGGHEQFF. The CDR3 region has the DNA TGTGCCAGCAGCTTATACCAGCTAGGGGGCCATGAGCAGTTCTTC.

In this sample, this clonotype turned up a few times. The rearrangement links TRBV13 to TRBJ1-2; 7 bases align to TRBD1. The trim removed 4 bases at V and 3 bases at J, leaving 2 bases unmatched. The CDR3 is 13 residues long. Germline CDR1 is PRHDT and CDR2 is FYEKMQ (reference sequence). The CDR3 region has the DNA TGTGCCAGCAGCTGGACAGGCTACTATGGCTACACCTTC. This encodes CASSWTGYYGYTF.

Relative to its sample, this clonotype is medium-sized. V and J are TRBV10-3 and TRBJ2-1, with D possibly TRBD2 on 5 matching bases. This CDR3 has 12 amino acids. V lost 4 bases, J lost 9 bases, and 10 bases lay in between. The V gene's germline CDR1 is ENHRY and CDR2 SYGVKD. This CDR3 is CAISGLSTEQFF. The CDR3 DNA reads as TGTGCCATCAGTGGACTATCGACTGAGCAGTTCTTC.

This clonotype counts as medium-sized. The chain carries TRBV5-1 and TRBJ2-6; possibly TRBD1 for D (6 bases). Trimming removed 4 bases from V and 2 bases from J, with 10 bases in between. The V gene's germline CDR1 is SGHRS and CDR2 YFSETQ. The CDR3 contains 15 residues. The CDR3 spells CASSPRTAGANVLTF. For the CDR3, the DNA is TGCGCCAGCAGCCCCAGGACAGCTGGGGCCAACGTCCTGACTTTC.

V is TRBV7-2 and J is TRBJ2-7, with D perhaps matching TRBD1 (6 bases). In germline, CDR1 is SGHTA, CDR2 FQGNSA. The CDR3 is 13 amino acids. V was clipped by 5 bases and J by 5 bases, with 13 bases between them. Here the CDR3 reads CASSPDRGHEQYF. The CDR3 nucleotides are TGTGCCAGCAGCCCGGACAGAGGACACGAGCAGTACTTC.

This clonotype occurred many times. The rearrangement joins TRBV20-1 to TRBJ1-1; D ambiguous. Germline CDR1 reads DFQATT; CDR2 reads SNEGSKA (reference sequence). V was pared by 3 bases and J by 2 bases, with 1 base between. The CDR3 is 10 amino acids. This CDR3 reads CSASNTEAFF. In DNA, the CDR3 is TGCAGTGCTAGTAACACTGAAGCTTTCTTT.

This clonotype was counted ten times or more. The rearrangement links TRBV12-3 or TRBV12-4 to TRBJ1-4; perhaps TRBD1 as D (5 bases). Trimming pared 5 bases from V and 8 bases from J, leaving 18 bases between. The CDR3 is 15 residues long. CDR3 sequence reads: CASSQRTSGWEKLFF. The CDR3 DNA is TGTGCCAGCAGTCAGAGGACAAGTGGTTGGGAAAAACTGTTTTTT.

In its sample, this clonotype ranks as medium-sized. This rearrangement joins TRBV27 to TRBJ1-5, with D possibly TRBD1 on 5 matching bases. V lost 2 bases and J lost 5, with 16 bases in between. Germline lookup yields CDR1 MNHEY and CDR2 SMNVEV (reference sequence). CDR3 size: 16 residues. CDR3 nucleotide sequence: TGTGCCAGCAGTTTAGATGGGGCCCGAGCATATCAGCCCCAGCATTTT. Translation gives CASSLDGARAYQPQHF.

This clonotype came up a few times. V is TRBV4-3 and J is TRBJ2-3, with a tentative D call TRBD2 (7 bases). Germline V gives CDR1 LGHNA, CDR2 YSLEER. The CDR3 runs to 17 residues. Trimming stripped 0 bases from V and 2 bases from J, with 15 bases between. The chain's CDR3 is CASSQDWGGTLTDTQYF. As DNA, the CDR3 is TGCGCCAGCAGCCAAGATTGGGGGGGCACGCTCACAGATACGCAGTATTTT.

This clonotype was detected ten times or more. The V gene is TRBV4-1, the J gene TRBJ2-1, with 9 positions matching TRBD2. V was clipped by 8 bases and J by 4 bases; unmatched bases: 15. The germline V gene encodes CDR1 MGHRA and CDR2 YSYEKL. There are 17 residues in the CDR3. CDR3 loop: CASDEGRGGASYNEQFF. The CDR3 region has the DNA TGCGCCAGCGACGAAGGACGCGGGGGGGCCTCTTACAATGAGCAGTTCTTC.

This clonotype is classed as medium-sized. The CDR3 spells CASSSQPGTGAGNTIYF. The CDR3 bases are TGTGCCAGCAGCTCCCAGCCGGGGACAGGGGCCGGAAACACCATATATTTT. The chain employs TRBV7-2 and TRBJ1-3; TRBD1 matches at 10 bases. The V gene end was trimmed by 4 bases and the J gene end by 4 bases; junction bases not matched to a gene: 10. Germline CDR1 reads SGHTA; CDR2 reads FQGNSA. This CDR3 has 17 residues.

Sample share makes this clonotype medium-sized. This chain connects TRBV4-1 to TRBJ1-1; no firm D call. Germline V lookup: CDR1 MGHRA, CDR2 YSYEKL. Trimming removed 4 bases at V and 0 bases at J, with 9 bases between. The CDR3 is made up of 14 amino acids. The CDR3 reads CASSLQFMNTEAFF. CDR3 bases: TGCGCCAGCAGCCTTCAATTCATGAACACTGAAGCTTTCTTT.

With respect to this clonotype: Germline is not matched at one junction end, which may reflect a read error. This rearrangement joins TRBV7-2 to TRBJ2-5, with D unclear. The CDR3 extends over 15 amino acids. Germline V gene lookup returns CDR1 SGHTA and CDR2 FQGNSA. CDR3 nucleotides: TGTGTCAGCAGCTTAGTAGGCCAGAACCAAGAGACCCAGTACTTC. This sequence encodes CVSSLVGQNQETQYF. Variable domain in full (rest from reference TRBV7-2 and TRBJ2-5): GAGVSQSPSNKVTEKGKDVELRCDPISGHTALYWYRQSLGQGLEFLIYFQGNSAPDKSGLPSDRFSAERTGGSVSTLTIQRTQQEDSAVYLCVSSLVGQNQETQYFGPGTRLLVL.

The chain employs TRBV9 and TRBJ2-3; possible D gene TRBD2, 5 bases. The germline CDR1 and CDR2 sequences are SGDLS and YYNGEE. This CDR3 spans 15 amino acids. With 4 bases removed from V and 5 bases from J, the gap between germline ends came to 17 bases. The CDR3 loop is CASSPFHGEGDTQYF. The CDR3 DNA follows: TGTGCCAGCAGCCCTTTCCACGGTGAGGGAGATACGCAGTATTTT.

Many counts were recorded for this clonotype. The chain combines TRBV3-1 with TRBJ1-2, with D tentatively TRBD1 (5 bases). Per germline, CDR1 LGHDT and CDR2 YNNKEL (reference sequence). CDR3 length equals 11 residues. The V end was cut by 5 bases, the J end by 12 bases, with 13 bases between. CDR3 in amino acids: CASSNNRDHTF. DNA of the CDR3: TGTGCCAGCAGCAATAACCGGGACCACACCTTC.

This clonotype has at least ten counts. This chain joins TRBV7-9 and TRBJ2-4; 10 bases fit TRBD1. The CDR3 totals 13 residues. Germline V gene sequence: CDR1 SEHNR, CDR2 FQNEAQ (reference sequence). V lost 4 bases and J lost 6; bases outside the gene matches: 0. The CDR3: CASSWDRGNIQYF. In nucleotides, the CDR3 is TGTGCCAGCAGCTGGGACAGGGGAAACATTCAGTACTTC. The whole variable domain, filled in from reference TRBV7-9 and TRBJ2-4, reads DTGVSQNPRHKITKRGQNVTFRCDPISEHNRLYWYRQTLGQGPEFLTYFQNEAQLEKSRLLSDRFSAERPKGSFSTLEIQRTEQGDSAMYLCASSWDRGNIQYFGAGTRLSVL.

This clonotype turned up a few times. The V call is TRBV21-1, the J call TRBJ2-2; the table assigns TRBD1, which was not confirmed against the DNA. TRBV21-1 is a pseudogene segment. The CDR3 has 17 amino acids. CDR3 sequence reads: CASSAPGRAANTGELFF. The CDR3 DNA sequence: TGTGCCAGCAGCGCCCCTGGCCGGGCGGCGAACACCGGGGAGCTGTTTTTT.

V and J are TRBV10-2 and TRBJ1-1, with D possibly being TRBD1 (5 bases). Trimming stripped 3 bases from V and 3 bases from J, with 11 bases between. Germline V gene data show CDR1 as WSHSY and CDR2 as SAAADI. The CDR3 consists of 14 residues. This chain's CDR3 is CASSDGGAHTEAFF. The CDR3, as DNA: TGCGCCAGCAGTGATGGAGGGGCTCACACTGAAGCTTTCTTT.

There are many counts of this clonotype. The CDR3 reads CSAREGAGQGQYGYTF. CDR3 coding DNA: TGCAGTGCCCGAGAGGGAGCGGGACAGGGGCAATATGGCTACACCTTC. The chain couples TRBV20-1 to TRBJ1-2; the match to TRBD1 covers 10 bases. After removal of 6 bases from V and 5 bases from J, the junction contained 15 bases not matched to a gene. The CDR3 loop spans 16 amino acids. Germline V gene sequence: CDR1 DFQATT, CDR2 SNEGSKA (reference sequence).

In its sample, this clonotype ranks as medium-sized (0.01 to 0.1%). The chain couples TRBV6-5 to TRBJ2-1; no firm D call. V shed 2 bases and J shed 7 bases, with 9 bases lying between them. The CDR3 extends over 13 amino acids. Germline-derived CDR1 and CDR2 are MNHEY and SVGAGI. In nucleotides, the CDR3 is TGTGCCAGCAGTTACGGGAACAGAAATGAGCAGTTCTTC. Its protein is CASSYGNRNEQFF.

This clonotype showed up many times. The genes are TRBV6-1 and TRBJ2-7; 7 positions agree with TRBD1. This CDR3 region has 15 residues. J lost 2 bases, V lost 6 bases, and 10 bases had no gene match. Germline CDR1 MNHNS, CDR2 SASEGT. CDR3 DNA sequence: TGTGCCAGCAGGTGGGACAGACATTACACCTACGAGCAGTACTTC. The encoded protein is CASRWDRHYTYEQYF.

This chain's CDR3 is CAKLESWGTGDTQYF. CDR3 in DNA: TGCGCCAAACTAGAGAGCTGGGGGACGGGGGATACGCAGTATTTT. The chain is built from TRBV20-1 and TRBJ2-3; TRBD1 or TRBD2 may be the D gene (5 bases each). CDR1 is DFQATT and CDR2 is SNEGSKA in the germline V gene (reference sequence). This CDR3 is built from 15 residues.

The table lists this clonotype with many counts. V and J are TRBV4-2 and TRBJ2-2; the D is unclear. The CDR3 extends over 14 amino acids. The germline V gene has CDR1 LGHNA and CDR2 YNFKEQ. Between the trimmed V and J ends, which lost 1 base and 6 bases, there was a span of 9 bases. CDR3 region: CASSQGPTPGELFF. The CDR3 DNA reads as TGTGCCAGCAGCCAAGGGCCCACCCCCGGGGAGCTGTTTTTT.

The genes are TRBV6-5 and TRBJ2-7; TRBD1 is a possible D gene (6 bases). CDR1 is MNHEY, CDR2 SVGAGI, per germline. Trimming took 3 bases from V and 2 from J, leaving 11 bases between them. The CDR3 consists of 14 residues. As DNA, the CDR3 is TGTGCCAGCAGTTATGCAGGGGACCCCTACGAGCAGTACTTC. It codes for CASSYAGDPYEQYF.

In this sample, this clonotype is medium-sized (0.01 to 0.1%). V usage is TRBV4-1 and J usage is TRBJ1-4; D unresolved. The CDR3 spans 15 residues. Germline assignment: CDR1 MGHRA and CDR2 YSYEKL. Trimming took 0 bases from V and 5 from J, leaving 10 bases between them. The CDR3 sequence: CASSQDSGQNEKLFF. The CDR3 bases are TGCGCCAGCAGCCAAGATTCTGGGCAGAATGAAAAACTGTTTTTT.

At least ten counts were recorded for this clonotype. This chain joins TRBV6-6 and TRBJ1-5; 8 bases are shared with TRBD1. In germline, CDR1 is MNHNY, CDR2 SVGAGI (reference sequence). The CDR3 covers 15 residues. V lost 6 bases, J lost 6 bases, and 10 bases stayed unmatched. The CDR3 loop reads CASSSDRGTIQPQHF. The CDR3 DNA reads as TGTGCCAGCAGCTCCGACAGGGGAACAATTCAGCCCCAGCATTTT.

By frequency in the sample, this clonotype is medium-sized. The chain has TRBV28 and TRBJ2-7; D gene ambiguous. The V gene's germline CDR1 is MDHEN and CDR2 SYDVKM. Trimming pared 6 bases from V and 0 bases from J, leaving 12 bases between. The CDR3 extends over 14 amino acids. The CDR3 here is CASSVSSSSYEQYF. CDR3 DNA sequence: TGTGCCAGCAGCGTTTCTTCTAGCTCCTACGAGCAGTACTTC.

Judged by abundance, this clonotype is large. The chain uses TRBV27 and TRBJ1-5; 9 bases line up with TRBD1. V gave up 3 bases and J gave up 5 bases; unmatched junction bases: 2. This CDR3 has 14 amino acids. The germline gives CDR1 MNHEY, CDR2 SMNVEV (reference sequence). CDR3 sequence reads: CASSLRQGDQPQHF. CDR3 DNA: TGTGCCAGCAGTTTGCGACAGGGGGATCAGCCCCAGCATTTT.